Ten or more counts support the clone carrying this TCR beta chain. TCRdb re-called the 5' RACE reads with MiXCR, one entry per CDR3 protein. The table has 85,000 to 95,000 distinct CDR3 sequences, 16% seen once. The record originates from a study of early T cells in non-severe SARS-CoV-2 infection. The CDR3 totals 16 residues. V was cut by 1 base and J by 0 bases, with 13 bases left in between. CDR1 is MNHEY, CDR2 SVGAGI, per germline. The sample in question was whole blood, obtained at baseline. The TCR was taken from an adult who was a healthcare worker with PCR-confirmed SARS-CoV-2 infection or an uninfected control (not recorded which). The V call is TRBV6-5, the J call TRBJ2-7, with a possible D match to TRBD2 (5 bases). The chain's CDR3 is CASSYLSAGSSYEQYF. The CDR3 nucleotides are TGTGCCAGCAGTTACTTATCCGCGGGTAGCTCCTACGAGCAGTACTTC.